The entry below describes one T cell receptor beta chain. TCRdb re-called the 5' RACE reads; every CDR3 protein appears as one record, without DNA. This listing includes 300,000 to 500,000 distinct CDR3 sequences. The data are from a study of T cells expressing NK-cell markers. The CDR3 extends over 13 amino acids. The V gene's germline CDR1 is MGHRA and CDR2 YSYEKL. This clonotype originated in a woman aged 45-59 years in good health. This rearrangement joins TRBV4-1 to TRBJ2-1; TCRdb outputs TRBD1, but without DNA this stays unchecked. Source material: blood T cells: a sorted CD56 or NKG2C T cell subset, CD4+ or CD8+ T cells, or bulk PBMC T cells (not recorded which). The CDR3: CASSHDTGTEQFF.